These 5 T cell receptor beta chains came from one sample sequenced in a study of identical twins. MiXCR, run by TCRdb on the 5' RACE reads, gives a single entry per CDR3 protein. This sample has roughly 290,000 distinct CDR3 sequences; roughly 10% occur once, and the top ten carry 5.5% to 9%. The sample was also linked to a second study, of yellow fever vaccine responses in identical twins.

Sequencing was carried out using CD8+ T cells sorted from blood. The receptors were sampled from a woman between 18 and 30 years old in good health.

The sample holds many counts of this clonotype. CDR3 sequence: CASSWGYEQYF. The CDR3 region has the DNA TGTGCCAGCAGCTGGGGCTACGAGCAGTACTTC. This chain connects TRBV5-6 to TRBJ2-7; D is ambiguous. This CDR3 has 11 residues. CDR1 and CDR2 (germline): SGHDT, YYEEEE. V lost 3 bases to trimming and J lost 3 bases, with 4 bases between them.

The CDR3 region is CSAEGYRGYEQYF. The CDR3 nucleotides are TGCAGTGCCGAGGGTTACAGGGGCTACGAGCAGTACTTC. The chain joins TRBV20-1 to TRBJ2-7, with 7 bases that match TRBD1. CDR1 and CDR2 (germline): DFQATT, SNEGSKA (reference sequence). This CDR3 spans 13 amino acids. V was pared by 6 bases and J by 3 bases, with 8 bases of the junction left unmatched.

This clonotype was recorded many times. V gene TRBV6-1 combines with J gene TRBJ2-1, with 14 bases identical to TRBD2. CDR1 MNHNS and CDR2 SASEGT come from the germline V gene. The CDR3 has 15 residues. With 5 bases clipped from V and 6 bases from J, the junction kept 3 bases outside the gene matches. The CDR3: CASSRLAGGPNEQFF. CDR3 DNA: TGTGCCAGCAGTAGACTAGCGGGAGGGCCCAATGAGCAGTTCTTC.

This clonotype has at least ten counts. For the CDR3, the DNA is TGTGCCAGCAGTTTTTGGCAGCTTAACACCGGGGAGCTGTTTTTT. Its protein product is CASSFWQLNTGELFF. The chain links TRBV12-3 or TRBV12-4 to TRBJ2-2; D is uncertain. Trimming left V 3 bases short and J 2 bases short, with 10 bases between. CDR3 length: 15 amino acids.

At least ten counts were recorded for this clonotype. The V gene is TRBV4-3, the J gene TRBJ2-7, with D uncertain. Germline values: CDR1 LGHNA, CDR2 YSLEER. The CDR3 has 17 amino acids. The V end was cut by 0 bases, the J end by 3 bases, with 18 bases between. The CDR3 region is CASSQDHSAPPLYEQYF. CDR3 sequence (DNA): TGCGCCAGCAGCCAAGATCATTCCGCCCCTCCACTCTACGAGCAGTACTTC.